This section outlines one T cell receptor (beta chain) sequence together with its context. Antigen specificity is unknown. Germline CDR1 is PRHDT and CDR2 is FYEKMQ (reference sequence). Trimming took 5 bases from V and 5 from J; bases not matched to a gene: 12. The CDR3 is 15 residues long. The sample belongs to a study of shared clonotypes between healthy human individuals. General study points: Larger estimated richness was generally seen in naive subsets than in memory subsets.

It was CD45RO-negative cells, positively selected for CCR7, that made up naive CD8 cells, with terminally differentiated effector memory CD45RA+ cells excluded. Sequencing used immunoSEQ multiplex PCR; TCRdb keeps in-frame clones, though not all of them. The sample shows 500,000 to 700,000 clones, about 95% of them seen only once. The clonotype originates from a woman in her twenties or thirties in good health. The chain uses TRBV13 and TRBJ2-7; 7 bases map to TRBD1. Specimen: naive CD8+ T cells sorted from blood. DNA for the CDR3: TGTGCCAGCAGCCTTCCTCCGGGACAGATCGACGAGCAGTACTTC. Translating it yields CASSLPPGQIDEQYF. Supplemented by reference TRBV13 and TRBJ2-7, the full variable domain reads AAGVIQSPRHLIKEKRETATLKCYPIPRHDTVYWYQQGPGQDPQFLISFYEKMQSDKGSIPDRFSAQQFSDYHSELNMSSLELGDSALYFCASSLPPGQIDEQYFGPGTRLTVT.